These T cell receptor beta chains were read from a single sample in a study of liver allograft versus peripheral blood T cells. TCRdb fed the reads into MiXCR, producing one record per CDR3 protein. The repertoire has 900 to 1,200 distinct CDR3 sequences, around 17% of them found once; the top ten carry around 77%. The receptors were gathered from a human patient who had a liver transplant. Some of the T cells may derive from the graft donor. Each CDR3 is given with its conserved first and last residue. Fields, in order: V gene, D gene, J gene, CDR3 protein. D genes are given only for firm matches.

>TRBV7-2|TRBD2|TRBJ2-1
CASSRTSGPLNEQFF
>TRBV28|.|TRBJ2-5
CASRAGKETQYF
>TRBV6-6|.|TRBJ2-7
CASSPSDFYEQYF
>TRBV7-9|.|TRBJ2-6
CASSFAGFTRANVLTF
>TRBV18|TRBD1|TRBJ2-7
CASSRGQDGSYEQYF
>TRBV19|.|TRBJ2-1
CASSAGQSSYNEQFF
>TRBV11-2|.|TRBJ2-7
CASSSGQPEQYF
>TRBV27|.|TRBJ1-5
CASSPTATGLAYQPQHF
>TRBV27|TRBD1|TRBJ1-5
CASSPRQGGGVQPQHF
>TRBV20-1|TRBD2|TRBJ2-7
CSARGLAGYYEQYF
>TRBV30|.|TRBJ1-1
CAWRQKGNTEAFF
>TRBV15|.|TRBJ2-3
CATSPFRQGLYEKYF
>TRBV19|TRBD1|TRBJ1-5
CATSEAGGQPQHF
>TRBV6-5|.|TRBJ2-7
CASRHLGSYEQYF
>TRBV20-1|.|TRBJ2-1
CSARDPATYNEQFF
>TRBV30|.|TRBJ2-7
CACEGVSLHTEQYF
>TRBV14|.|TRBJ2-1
CASSQEKYHEQFF
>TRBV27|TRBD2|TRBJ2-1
CASSEGTSGPYNEQFF
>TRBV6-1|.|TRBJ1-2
CASSEWRGDNYGYTF
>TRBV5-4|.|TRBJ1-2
CASSPTVGGYGYTF
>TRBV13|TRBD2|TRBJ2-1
CASTIAGAEQFF
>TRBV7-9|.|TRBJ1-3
CASSFPEEAGNTIYF
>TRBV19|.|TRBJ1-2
CASSFNPGVFGYTF
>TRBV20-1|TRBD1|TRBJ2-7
CSADGDRGLYEQYF
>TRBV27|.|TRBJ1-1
CASSFGGPNTEAFF
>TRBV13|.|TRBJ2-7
CASSFLYEQYF
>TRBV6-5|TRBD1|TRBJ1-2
CASSTGSGTGSGYTF
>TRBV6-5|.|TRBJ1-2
CASSYSRDRLRDGYTF
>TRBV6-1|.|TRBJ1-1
CASSEAGGTEAFF
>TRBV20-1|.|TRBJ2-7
CSASDRYEQYF
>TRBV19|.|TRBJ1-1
CASSIYREVNTEAFF
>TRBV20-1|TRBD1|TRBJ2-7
CSAFTGGGEQYF
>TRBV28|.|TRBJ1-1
CASSLGGQSMNTEAFF
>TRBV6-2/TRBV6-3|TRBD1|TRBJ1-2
CASSYQIGQGAREDGYTF
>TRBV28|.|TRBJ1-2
CANHLRVNYGYTF
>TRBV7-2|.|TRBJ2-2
CASSLGLPGGELFF
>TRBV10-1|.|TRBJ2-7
CASSRDKHFLYEQYF
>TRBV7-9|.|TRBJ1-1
CASSFPVTGSMNTEAFF
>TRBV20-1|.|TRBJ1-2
CSARVPWTEGYGYTF
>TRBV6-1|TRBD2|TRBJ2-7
CASSESGARVYEQYF
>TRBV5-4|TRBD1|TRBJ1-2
CASSLTGQNYGYTF
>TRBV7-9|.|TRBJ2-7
CASSLPPGGVGEQYF
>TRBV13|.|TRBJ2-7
CASSLTALSESEQYF
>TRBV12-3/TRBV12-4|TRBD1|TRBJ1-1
CASSLYPGQSGEVEAFF